This paragraph reports one T cell receptor (beta chain). Its antigen is unknown. To make TCR beta libraries, researchers used iRepertoire HTBI primers and Arm-PCR of CDR3 regions. TCRdb fed the multiplex PCR reads into MiXCR, producing one record per CDR3 protein. There are 560,000 or so distinct CDR3 sequences in the sample; about 16% occur only once, and approximately 12% lies in the top ten. The data are from a study of regulatory T cells in long-lasting Graves disease. Study-wide findings and caveats: Shared public clonotypes totalled over 2,500 in persistent patients, compared with some 920 in new patients.

V was clipped by 10 bases and J by 7 bases; unmatched bases: 8. Germline V CDR1 and CDR2: MDHEN, SYDVKM. The CDR3 has 14 amino acids. Time point given: newly diagnosed GD, antithyroid drugs for less than 3 months. There was RNA extracted from PBMCs, and the TCR library was made from it. These data are also associated with another study on T cells in Graves' hyperthyroidism and ophthalmopathy. That paper notes: A lack of ophthalmopathy progression within 18 months defined stable Graves' hyperthyroidism. Patients were excluded for uncontrolled infection, other autoimmune disease, pregnancy or lactation.

The TCR was taken from a man between 18 and 29 years old with Graves disease. V usage is TRBV28 and J usage is TRBJ2-2; TRBD1 aligns across 11 bases. The starting material was peripheral blood mononuclear cells (PBMCs), obtained at new diagnosis, from a patient treated with antithyroid drugs. The CDR3 DNA follows: TGTGCCACTCGAGGGACAGGGGGAAACGGGGAGCTGTTTTTT. The encoded protein is CATRGTGGNGELFF.